The 12 T cell receptor beta chains in this list originate from one sample, sequenced in a study of T cell repertoires in cytomegalovirus infection. TCRdb re-called the reads with MiXCR, one entry per CDR3 protein. The data hold some 680,000 distinct CDR3 sequences, with about 40% observed a single time. Sequenced sample: PBMCs. Receptors were obtained from a human donor in good health (CMV status not recorded). Some clones in this sample may be carry-over from other donors' samples.

The rearrangement links TRBV7-8 to TRBJ2-2; perhaps TRBD1 as D (5 bases). The CDR3 is made up of 13 amino acids. Germline V gives CDR1 SGHVS, CDR2 FQNEAQ. V lost 8 bases, J lost 6 bases, and 13 bases lay in between. The CDR3 is CASFGRVAGELFF. CDR3 nucleotide sequence: TGTGCCAGCTTTGGCAGGGTTGCCGGGGAGCTGTTTTTT.

This clonotype was detected a few times. J is TRBJ2-5 and V is TRBV28, with D maybe TRBD1 (6 bases). Germline lookup yields CDR1 MDHEN and CDR2 SYDVKM. This CDR3 region has 14 residues. V lost 2 bases, J lost 3 bases, and 10 bases lay in between. This CDR3 reads CASSLMAGEETQYF. The DNA of the CDR3 is TGTGCCAGCAGTTTAATGGCAGGGGAAGAGACCCAGTACTTC.

This chain connects TRBV25-1 to TRBJ1-5; 9 bases match TRBD1. This CDR3 spans 15 amino acids. The V gene's germline CDR1 is MGHDK and CDR2 SYGVNS. V gave up 0 bases and J gave up 4 bases; unmatched junction bases: 1. The CDR3 loop reads CASSEYGTGNQPQHF. The CDR3 DNA is TGTGCCAGCAGTGAATATGGGACAGGGAATCAGCCCCAGCATTTT.

This clonotype was picked up a small number of times. The genes are TRBV20-1 and TRBJ2-4, with 7 positions matching TRBD2. Germline lookup yields CDR1 DFQATT and CDR2 SNEGSKA (reference sequence). This CDR3 contains 16 residues. After removal of 1 base from V and 9 bases from J, the junction contained 15 bases not matched to a gene. The CDR3 DNA reads TGCAGTGCTAGAGCTGGGGGGGGAGGGGTCCAGAGCATTCAGTACTTC. It encodes CSARAGGGGVQSIQYF.

At least ten counts were recorded for this clonotype. At one end, the junction sequence differs from germline, possibly due to a read error. V is TRBV7-2 and J is TRBJ1-1; TRBD1 might be the D (5 bases). CDR3 size: 15 residues. Germline V lookup: CDR1 SGHTA, CDR2 FQGNSA. Written as DNA, the CDR3 is TGTGCCAGCAGCTCCCAGGGTTTGGTGAAGACTGAAGCTTTCTTT. Translated: CASSSQGLVKTEAFF.

The chain is built from TRBV7-4 and TRBJ2-7; D perhaps matches TRBD2 (6 bases). The germline CDR1 and CDR2 sequences are SGHVT and SQSDAQ. The CDR3 spans 14 residues. Between the trimmed V and J ends, which lost 5 bases and 4 bases, there was a span of 15 bases. DNA of the CDR3: TGTGCCAGCAGCCCGACTAGTCGCGTATACGAGCAGTACTTC. Amino acid sequence: CASSPTSRVYEQYF.

The chain uses TRBV28 and TRBJ1-2; 7 nucleotides align to TRBD1. In germline, CDR1 is MDHEN, CDR2 SYDVKM. The CDR3 consists of 14 residues. V lost 1 base and J lost 6; bases outside the gene matches: 5. The CDR3 DNA follows: TGTGCCAGCAGTTTATTGGCAGGGGGAAATGGCTACACCTTC. As protein: CASSLLAGGNGYTF.

The chain is built from TRBV29-1 and TRBJ2-5; D remains ambiguous. Germline CDR1 is SQVTM and CDR2 is ANQGSEA. This CDR3 is 12 amino acids long. The V end was cut by 6 bases, the J end by 2 bases, with 10 bases between. Here the CDR3 DNA reads TGCAGCGTCTACAGCCCTCAAGAGACCCAGTACTTC. Its translation is CSVYSPQETQYF.

V is TRBV19 and J is TRBJ2-3, with 7 bases fitting TRBD1. The CDR3 spans 16 residues. V shed 4 bases, J shed 4 bases, and the junction held 11 bases outside the gene matches. The germline CDR1 and CDR2 sequences are LNHDA and SQIVND (reference sequence). The CDR3 loop is CASSTRQGASADTQYF. DNA for the CDR3: TGTGCCAGTAGTACGCGACAGGGAGCATCCGCAGATACGCAGTATTTT.

The rearrangement joins TRBV20-1 to TRBJ2-4, with 12 bases identical to TRBD2. The CDR3 spans 14 residues. Looked up from germline, CDR1 is DFQATT and CDR2 is SNEGSKA (reference sequence). V shed 5 bases, J shed 3 bases, and the junction held 2 bases outside the gene matches. This chain's CDR3 is CSARTSGVKNIQYF. The CDR3 DNA reads as TGCAGTGCTCGGACTAGCGGGGTCAAAAACATTCAGTACTTC.

For this clonotype: A clone one base away is much larger, so this may be a read error. This rearrangement joins TRBV9 to TRBJ2-3; D not certain. V was clipped by 0 bases and J by 4 bases, with 3 bases between them. The V gene's germline CDR1 is SGDLS and CDR2 YYNGEE. The CDR3 covers 12 residues. The CDR3 sequence is CASSVEPDTQYF. Here the CDR3 DNA reads TGTGCCAGCAGCGTAGAACCAGATACGCAGTATTTT.

This clonotype was picked up many times. The chain recombines TRBV7-2 with TRBJ2-1; 11 nucleotides align to TRBD2. CDR3 length equals 14 residues. Germline V gives CDR1 SGHTA, CDR2 FQGNSA. The V and J ends lost 4 bases and 9 bases, in that order; junction bases with no gene match: 5. CDR3 nucleotides: TGTGCCAGCAGCTATAGCGGGAGGGCAAGTGAGCAGTTCTTC. It yields the protein CASSYSGRASEQFF.